This T cell receptor beta chain appears in the sequencing data of a study of Ad26.COV2.S vaccination and SARS-CoV-2 variants. Points from the study as a whole: Non-spike TCR breadth was similar in vaccine and placebo recipients.

To note about this clone: The antigen remains undetermined.

Trimming removed 2 bases from V and 2 bases from J; junction bases left unmatched: 4. This CDR3 comprises 16 residues. Germline V gives CDR1 SGHNT, CDR2 YENEEA. The data were produced by immunoSEQ multiplex PCR, yet TCRdb's version contains in-frame clones alone and is incomplete. The table includes about 400,000 clones, 89% detected once. Treatment of the sample: some 19 received Ad26.COV2.S at low or high dose, single or two shots; about five received placebo; per-sample allocation not given. Sample collection was performed on day 63 after the first vaccine or placebo injection. The starting material was peripheral blood, obtained in a trial of Ad26.COV2.S vaccine versus placebo. V is TRBV11-3 and J is TRBJ2-2; 8 bases are a match to TRBD2. This TCR came from a person aged 18-65 years who received the Ad26.COV2.S COVID-19 vaccine or a placebo. The CDR3, as DNA: TGTGCCAGCAGCTTATCCGGGAGGGTAAACACCGGGGAGCTGTTTTTT. Amino acids: CASSLSGRVNTGELFF. The full variable domain, its missing parts supplied by reference TRBV11-3 and TRBJ2-2, is EAGVVQSPRYKIIEKKQPVAFWCNPISGHNTLYWYLQNLGQGPELLIRYENEEAVDDSQLPKDRFSAERLKGVDSTLKIQPAELGDSAVYLCASSLSGRVNTGELFFGEGSRLTVL.